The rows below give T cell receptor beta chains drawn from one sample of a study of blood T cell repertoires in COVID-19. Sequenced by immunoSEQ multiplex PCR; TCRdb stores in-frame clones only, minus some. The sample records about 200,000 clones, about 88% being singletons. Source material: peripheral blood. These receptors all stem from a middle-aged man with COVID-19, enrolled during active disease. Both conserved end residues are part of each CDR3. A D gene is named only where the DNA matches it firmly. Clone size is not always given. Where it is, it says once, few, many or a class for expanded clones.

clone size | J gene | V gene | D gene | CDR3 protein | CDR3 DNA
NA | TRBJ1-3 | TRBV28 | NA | CASTLSGVRENSGNTIYF | TGTGCCAGCACCCTAAGTGGAGTTCGAGAAAACTCTGGAAACACCATATATTTT
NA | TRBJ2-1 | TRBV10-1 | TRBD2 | CASSGGLGSYNEQFF | TGCGCCAGCAGTGGGGGACTAGGCTCCTACAATGAGCAGTTCTTC
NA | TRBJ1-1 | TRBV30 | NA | CAWSVGVNSEAFF | TGTGCCTGGAGTGTAGGGGTTAATAGTGAAGCTTTCTTT
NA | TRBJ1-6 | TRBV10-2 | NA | CASSETIPSNSPLHF | TGCGCCAGCAGTGAGACAATACCATCAAATTCACCCCTCCACTTT
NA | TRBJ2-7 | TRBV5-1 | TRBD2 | CASSPGLAASGGVSYEQYF | TGCGCCAGCAGCCCCGGACTAGCGGCCTCCGGCGGTGTCTCCTACGAGCAGTACTTC
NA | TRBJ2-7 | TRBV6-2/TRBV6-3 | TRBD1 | CASSGPTGGSYEQYF | TGTGCCAGCAGCGGACCGACAGGGGGCTCCTACGAGCAGTACTTC
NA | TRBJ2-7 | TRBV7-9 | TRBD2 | CASSLAGTIGYEQYF | TGTGCCAGCAGCTTAGCAGGGACTATCGGATACGAGCAGTACTTC
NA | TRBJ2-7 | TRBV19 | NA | CASSMGQGSGYEQYF | TGTGCCAGTAGTATGGGGCAGGGATCGGGCTACGAGCAGTACTTC
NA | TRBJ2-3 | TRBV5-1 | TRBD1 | CASSLGQGADTDTQYF | TGCGCCAGCAGCTTGGGGCAGGGGGCCGACACAGATACGCAGTATTTT
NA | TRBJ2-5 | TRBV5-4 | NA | CASSPAGWGVGEAQYF | TGTGCCAGCAGCCCCGCAGGTTGGGGGGTGGGAGAGGCCCAGTACTTC
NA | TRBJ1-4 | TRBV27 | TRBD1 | CASTLTGTGGLSGEKLFF | TGTGCCAGCACATTAACCGGGACAGGGGGCTTAAGTGGTGAAAAACTGTTTTTT
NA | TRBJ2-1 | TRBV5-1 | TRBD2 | CASSPGLTSGIPYNEQFF | TGCGCCAGCAGCCCTGGCTTAACTAGCGGGATTCCCTACAATGAGCAGTTCTTC
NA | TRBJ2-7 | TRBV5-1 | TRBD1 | CASSAQGTPYEQYF | TGCGCCAGCAGCGCACAGGGGACCCCCTACGAGCAGTACTTC
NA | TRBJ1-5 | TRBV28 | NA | CASSLTQGRQPQHF | TGTGCCAGCAGTTTAACACAGGGACGTCAGCCCCAGCATTTT
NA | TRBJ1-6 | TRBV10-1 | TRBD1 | CATEGDRGRGIYNSPLHF | TGCGCCACCGAAGGAGACAGGGGGCGAGGGATCTATAATTCACCCCTCCACTTT
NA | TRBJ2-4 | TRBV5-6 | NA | CASSLSLGDKNIQYF | TGTGCCAGCAGCTTGTCATTGGGCGACAAAAACATTCAGTACTTC
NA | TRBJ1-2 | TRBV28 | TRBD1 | CASSSFDREGGGYTF | TGTGCCAGCAGTTCGTTCGACAGGGAAGGTGGTGGCTACACCTTC
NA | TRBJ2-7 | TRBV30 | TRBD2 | CAWSVSGRSYEQYF | TGTGCCTGGAGTGTGAGCGGGAGGAGCTACGAGCAGTACTTC
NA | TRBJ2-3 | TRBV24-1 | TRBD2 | CATSERAGFTDTQYF | TGTGCCACCAGTGAAAGAGCGGGATTCACAGATACGCAGTATTTT
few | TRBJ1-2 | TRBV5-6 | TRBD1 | CASSFGQANYGYTF | TGTGCCAGCAGCTTCGGACAGGCTAACTATGGCTACACCTTC
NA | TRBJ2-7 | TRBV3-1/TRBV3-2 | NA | CASSRASSTYEQYF | TGTGCCAGCAGCCGAGCTAGCTCGACCTACGAGCAGTACTTC
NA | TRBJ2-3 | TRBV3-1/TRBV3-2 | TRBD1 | CASSRQGTADTQYF | TGTGCCAGCAGCCGACAGGGGACGGCAGATACGCAGTATTTT